This TCR beta chain was observed in a study of response to subunit inactivated influenza vaccine. Study-wide results and limits: Seasonal influenza vaccination, on each occasion, was suggested by the authors to recruit few new T cells.

From the RT-PCR reads, TCRdb called clonotypes with MiXCR, one entry per CDR3 protein. The sample includes over 750,000 distinct CDR3 sequences, around 21% of them seen just once. This clonotype was observed at least ten times. No antigen is known for it. Specimen: PBMCs from blood, collected more than 4 days after vaccination. This sequence was found in a man aged 45 to 65 who received an inactivated influenza vaccine.

The CDR3 sequence: CSAGLRGGTGELFF. DNA of the CDR3: TGCAGCGCCGGTCTCAGGGGAGGCACCGGGGAGCTGTTTTTT. This chain connects TRBV29-1 to TRBJ2-2; D may be TRBD1 or TRBD2 (6 bases each). V lost 7 bases and J 4 bases, leaving 16 bases between the germline ends. Germline V CDR1 and CDR2: SQVTM, ANQGSEA. The CDR3 is 14 residues long.